Sequencing of this T cell receptor beta chain was carried out in a study of T cell responses to AZD1222 COVID-19 vaccine. Points from the study as a whole: No day 14 peak samples; only post-peak repertoires were characterized.

Details on this clone: Its antigen is unknown.

Profiled with immunoSEQ multiplex PCR; TCRdb holds only in-frame clones, not every one. The repertoire holds 95,000 to 150,000 clones, with 85% to 95% as singletons. The sample in question was peripheral blood, obtained 28 days after the second AZD1222 dose. The receptor comes from an adult who received the AZD1222 COVID-19 vaccine.

For the CDR3, the DNA is TGTGCCAGCAGCGAGACCCTCGGGAGCGCGGGGAAAGGGAATGAGCAGTTCTTC. Its protein is CASSETLGSAGKGNEQFF. The V and J genes are TRBV9 and TRBJ2-1; the D gene is possibly TRBD2 (6 bases). The V and J ends lost 3 bases and 7 bases respectively, with 26 bases between them. CDR3 length: 18 residues. Per germline, CDR1 SGDLS and CDR2 YYNGEE.